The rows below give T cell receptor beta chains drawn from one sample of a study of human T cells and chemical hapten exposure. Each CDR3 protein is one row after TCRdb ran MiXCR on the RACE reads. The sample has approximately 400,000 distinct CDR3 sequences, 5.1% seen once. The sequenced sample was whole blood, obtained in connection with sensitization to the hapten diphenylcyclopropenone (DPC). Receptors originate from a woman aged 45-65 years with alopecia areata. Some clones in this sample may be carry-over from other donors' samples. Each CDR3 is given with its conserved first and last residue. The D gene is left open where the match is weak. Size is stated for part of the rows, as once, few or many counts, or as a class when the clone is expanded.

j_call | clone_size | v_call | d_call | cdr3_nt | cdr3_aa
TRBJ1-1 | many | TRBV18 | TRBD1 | TGTGCCAGCTCACCACAGGGACAGGGAGCCGAAGCTTTCTTT | CASSPQGQGAEAFF
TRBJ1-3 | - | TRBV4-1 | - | TGCGCCAGCAGCCAAGTTCGGGGCTTAAACTCTGGAAACACCATATATTTT | CASSQVRGLNSGNTIYF
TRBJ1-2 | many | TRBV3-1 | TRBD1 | TGTGCCAGCAGCCAAGAGACAGGGAGATATAAGGGCTACACCTTC | CASSQETGRYKGYTF
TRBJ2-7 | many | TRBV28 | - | TGTGCCAGCAATTCTCTAACGGGGAGCTCCTACGAGCAGTACTTC | CASNSLTGSSYEQYF
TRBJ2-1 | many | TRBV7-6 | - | TGTGCCAGCAGCTTAGGGGACCATTACAATGAGCAGTTCTTC | CASSLGDHYNEQFF
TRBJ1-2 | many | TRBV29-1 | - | TGCAGCGTTGCAACCGGGACGGTAGCTAACTATGGCTACACCTTC | CSVATGTVANYGYTF
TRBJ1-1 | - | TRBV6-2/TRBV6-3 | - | TGTGCCAGCAGTTCACGGCGGGGGGCAAGGACTGAAGCTTTCTTT | CASSSRRGARTEAFF
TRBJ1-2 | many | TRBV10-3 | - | TGTGCCATCAGTTCCCCCCCAGGGGACTATGGCTACACCTTC | CAISSPPGDYGYTF
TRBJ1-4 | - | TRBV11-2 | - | TGTGCCAGCAGCTCCCTGTTAGGGGTAACTAATGAAAAACTGTTTTTT | CASSSLLGVTNEKLFF
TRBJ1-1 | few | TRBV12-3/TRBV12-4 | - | TGTGCCAGCACCCCTCCCGACGGTCAGGGCACTGAAGCTTTCTTT | CASTPPDGQGTEAFF